The 26 T cell receptor beta chains reported below all come from one sample, sequenced in a study of early T cells in non-severe SARS-CoV-2 infection. TCRdb processed the 5' RACE reads anew with MiXCR; each CDR3 protein has one entry. The table lists tens of thousands of distinct CDR3 sequences, approximately 5.5% of them singletons. The specimen was whole blood. The receptors here all came from an adult who was a healthcare worker with PCR-confirmed SARS-CoV-2 infection or an uninfected control (not recorded which).

The chain is built from TRBV28 and TRBJ1-1, with D hard to call. Germline CDR1 reads MDHEN; CDR2 reads SYDVKM. V lost 5 bases, J lost 5 bases, and 15 bases lay in between. The CDR3 sequence is 14 residues long. CDR3: CASSELPSTTEAFF. For the CDR3, the DNA is TGTGCCAGCAGTGAACTCCCCTCAACTACTGAAGCTTTCTTT.

This clonotype showed up many times. The V and J genes are TRBV27 and TRBJ1-1, with D unresolved. The length of the CDR3 is 14 residues. V was shortened by 3 bases and J by 5 bases, with 13 bases between the two germline ends. Germline CDR1 MNHEY, CDR2 SMNVEV (reference sequence). The CDR3 DNA follows: TGTGCCAGCAGTTTTTATTGGGGATATACTGAAGCTTTCTTT. Protein: CASSFYWGYTEAFF.

At least ten counts were recorded for this clonotype. V gene TRBV11-2 combines with J gene TRBJ1-6, with 7 positions matching TRBD1. This CDR3 is built from 15 residues. CDR1 and CDR2 from the germline V gene are SGHAT and FQNNGV. The V segment lost 1 base and the J segment 7 bases; nucleotides outside the gene matches: 4. CDR3 DNA: TGTGCCAGCAGCTTAGTCCGGGACAGAAATTCACCCCTCCACTTT. Translated, it gives CASSLVRDRNSPLHF.

This clonotype was seen repeatedly, ten times or more. The chain is built from TRBV10-2 and TRBJ2-2; D unclear. Germline CDR1 reads WSHSY; CDR2 reads SAAADI. V was cut by 10 bases and J by 6 bases, with 15 bases left in between. The CDR3 has 13 amino acids. The CDR3 sequence: CATLLPSPGELFF. In nucleotides, the CDR3 is TGCGCCACGCTGCTGCCCAGTCCCGGGGAGCTGTTTTTT.

J is TRBJ2-3 and V is TRBV20-1; the match to TRBD2 covers 9 bases. The CDR3 contains 15 residues. J lost 0 bases, V lost 8 bases, and 9 bases had no gene match. The germline V gene encodes CDR1 DFQATT and CDR2 SNEGSKA (reference sequence). CDR3 coding DNA: TGCAGTACACCTCCTAGCGGGACTAGCACAGATACGCAGTATTTT. Residues: CSTPPSGTSTDTQYF.

The rearrangement uses TRBV29-1 and TRBJ1-1; TRBD1 agrees at 7 bases. Germline CDR1 SQVTM, CDR2 ANQGSEA. This CDR3 has 12 amino acids. V shed 5 bases, J shed 5 bases, and the junction held 5 bases outside the gene matches. The CDR3 DNA reads TGCAGCGTTCTGCAGGGGGTGACTGAAGCTTTCTTT. This translates into CSVLQGVTEAFF.

The V gene is TRBV20-1, the J gene TRBJ2-5, with a tentative D call TRBD2 (6 bases). V lost 3 bases to trimming and J lost 2 bases, with 13 bases between them. This CDR3 spans 14 amino acids. Germline V gene sequence: CDR1 DFQATT, CDR2 SNEGSKA (reference sequence). The CDR3 DNA reads as TGCAGTGCTAGTCCCAGGGAGGCACAAGAGACCCAGTACTTC. The encoded protein is CSASPREAQETQYF.

The chain has TRBV24-1 and TRBJ2-1, with 8 bases aligning to TRBD1. CDR3 length: 14 amino acids. CDR1 and CDR2 (germline): KGHDR, SFDVKD. V dropped 4 bases and J dropped 10; count of bases not matched to a gene: 8. The CDR3, as DNA: TGTGCCACCAGTGACAGAGACAGGGGTCGAGAGCAGTTCTTC. It yields the protein CATSDRDRGREQFF.

The CDR3 spells CASSEGGRVNTEAFF. CDR3 DNA sequence: TGCGCCAGCAGCGAGGGGGGCCGGGTGAACACTGAAGCTTTCTTT. J is TRBJ1-1 and V is TRBV5-1; D might be TRBD1 (6 bases). V dropped 4 bases and J dropped 0 bases, with 13 bases sitting between them. Germline V gives CDR1 SGHRS, CDR2 YFSETQ. CDR3 length: 15 amino acids. Supplemented by reference TRBV5-1 and TRBJ1-1, the full variable domain reads KAGVTQTPRYLIKTRGQQVTLSCSPISGHRSVSWYQQTPGQGLQFLFEYFSETQRNKGNFPGRFSGRQFSNSRSEMNVSTLELGDSALYLCASSEGGRVNTEAFFGQGTRLTVV.

This clonotype occurred a few times. V usage is TRBV10-3 and J usage is TRBJ2-2; D unresolved. There are 16 residues in the CDR3. The germline V and J ends were trimmed by 0 bases and 0 bases, with 8 bases remaining between them. The germline CDR1 and CDR2 sequences are ENHRY and SYGVKD. In DNA, the CDR3 is TGTGCCATCAGTGAGTCGTCTGTCGCGAACACCGGGGAGCTGTTTTTT. The encoded protein is CAISESSVANTGELFF.

This clonotype was picked up many times. The V call is TRBV5-5, the J call TRBJ2-5; TRBD1 matches 7 bases. V was pared by 0 bases and J by 2 bases, with 7 bases of the junction left unmatched. This CDR3 is 16 amino acids long. Germline values: CDR1 SGHKS, CDR2 YYEKEE (reference sequence). CDR3 residues: CASSLVTGPKQETQYF. The CDR3 coding sequence is TGTGCCAGCAGCTTGGTGACAGGGCCAAAACAAGAGACCCAGTACTTC.

The chain recombines TRBV12-5 with TRBJ1-5; D gene unclear. V was pared by 3 bases and J by 4 bases, with 1 base between. Germline assignment: CDR1 LGHNT and CDR2 FRNRAP. This CDR3 has 11 amino acids. CDR3 residues: CASGFNQPQHF. CDR3 bases: TGTGCTAGTGGTTTTAATCAGCCCCAGCATTTT.

The V gene is TRBV7-2, the J gene TRBJ2-7; D ambiguous. The CDR3 is 13 amino acids. Germline V gene data show CDR1 as SGHTA and CDR2 as FQGNSA. Between the trimmed V and J ends, which lost 4 bases and 6 bases, there was a span of 13 bases. In DNA form, the CDR3 reads TGTGCCAGCAGCTCCGTTACCATAAGCGAGCAGTACTTC. Translation gives CASSSVTISEQYF.

This clonotype was detected ten times or more. The CDR3 DNA reads TGTGCCACCTATGATGCGGGTCGTATACAAGAGACCCAGTACTTC. Amino acids: CATYDAGRIQETQYF. This chain joins TRBV28 and TRBJ2-5, with D possibly being TRBD2 (5 bases). Germline V gene lookup returns CDR1 MDHEN and CDR2 SYDVKM. V shed 10 bases and J shed 2 bases, with 20 bases lying between them. This CDR3 has 15 residues.

The chain carries TRBV11-2 and TRBJ2-7; 9 nucleotides line up with TRBD2. This CDR3 has 14 amino acids. The J segment lost 3 bases and the V segment lost 4 bases, leaving 4 bases of the junction unmatched. CDR1 and CDR2 (germline): SGHAT, FQNNGV. CDR3 region: CASSSGLAFYEQYF. CDR3 bases: TGTGCCAGCAGCTCGGGACTAGCTTTCTACGAGCAGTACTTC.

This clonotype was recorded many times. The rearrangement joins TRBV18 to TRBJ2-1, with D unclear. Trimming took 5 bases from V and 1 from J, leaving 9 bases between them. CDR1 is KGHSH and CDR2 is LQKENI in the germline V gene. This CDR3 has 14 residues. The CDR3 is CASSDLESYNEQFF. The CDR3 DNA is TGTGCCAGCTCAGATCTGGAATCCTACAATGAGCAGTTCTTC.

As to this clonotype: Germline and junction disagree at one end, which may indicate a read error. The chain has TRBV7-2 and TRBJ2-3, with D perhaps TRBD2 (6 bases). The CDR3 sequence is 16 residues long. CDR1 and CDR2 (germline): SGHTA, FQGNSA. The CDR3 region is CVSSSGSPSSVVTQYF. CDR3 DNA: TGTGTCAGCAGCTCCGGGAGCCCGTCTAGCGTCGTTACGCAGTATTTT.

The table lists this clonotype with a few counts. The CDR3 DNA sequence: TGCAGTGCTAGGATGGGCAATCAGCCCCAGCATTTT. Protein: CSARMGNQPQHF. V gene TRBV20-1 combines with J gene TRBJ1-5; D is undetermined. The V and J ends lost 3 bases and 2 bases respectively, with 5 bases between them. The germline CDR1 and CDR2 sequences are DFQATT and SNEGSKA (reference sequence). The CDR3 covers 12 residues.

The chain carries TRBV6-4 and TRBJ1-1; weak D call: TRBD1 (5 bases). Trimming stripped 0 bases from V and 4 bases from J, with 12 bases between. The CDR3 contains 15 residues. Looked up from germline, CDR1 is MRHNA and CDR2 is SNTAGT. The CDR3 DNA reads TGTGCCAGCAGTGACTCGGCAGGGAGTAGCACTGAAGCTTTCTTT. It translates to CASSDSAGSSTEAFF.

This clonotype was seen ten or more times. The rearrangement uses TRBV11-2 and TRBJ2-7, with 7 nucleotides matching TRBD1. Trimming removed 1 base from V and 4 bases from J; junction bases left unmatched: 7. CDR3 length: 15 residues. Germline CDR1 is SGHAT and CDR2 is FQNNGV. For the CDR3, the DNA is TGTGCCAGCAGCTTAGGCCCCGGGACAGCTTACGAGCAGTACTTC. Residues: CASSLGPGTAYEQYF.

This clonotype was observed a handful of times. This rearrangement joins TRBV20-1 to TRBJ2-7; TRBD2 aligns across 11 bases. CDR1 DFQATT and CDR2 SNEGSKA come from the germline V gene (reference sequence). The CDR3 is made up of 14 amino acids. Trimming cost V 5 bases and J 5 bases; bases outside gene matches: 8. The CDR3 spells CSARAGTSGNEQYF. The CDR3 nucleotides are TGCAGTGCTCGGGCCGGGACTAGCGGAAACGAGCAGTACTTC.

The table lists this clonotype with many counts. The CDR3 sequence is CASSGRVLAGGGNEQFF. The CDR3 bases are TGTGCCAGCAGCGGAAGGGTCCTAGCGGGAGGGGGCAATGAGCAGTTCTTC. The V call is TRBV7-9, the J call TRBJ2-1, with 12 nucleotides matching TRBD2. The germline V gene has CDR1 SEHNR and CDR2 FQNEAQ (reference sequence). J lost 6 bases, V lost 5 bases, and 11 bases had no gene match. The CDR3 consists of 17 residues.

The V and J genes are TRBV7-2 and TRBJ2-7, with 9 positions matching TRBD2. Germline V gene data show CDR1 as SGHTA and CDR2 as FQGNSA. This CDR3 comprises 14 residues. After removal of 5 bases from V and 8 bases from J, the junction contained 10 bases not matched to a gene. The CDR3 DNA reads as TGTGCCAGCAGCCCCAACCCTAGCGGGAAGAAGCAGTACTTC. Protein: CASSPNPSGKKQYF. Full variable domain (remainder filled in from reference TRBV7-2 and TRBJ2-7): GAGVSQSPSNKVTEKGKDVELRCDPISGHTALYWYRQSLGQGLEFLIYFQGNSAPDKSGLPSDRFSAERTGGSVSTLTIQRTQQEDSAVYLCASSPNPSGKKQYFGPGTRLTVT.

The CDR3 region has the DNA TGTGCCAGCGTCCTGGGACAGGGCATCTACGAGCAGTACTTC. Translating gives CASVLGQGIYEQYF. This chain links TRBV6-2 or TRBV6-3 with TRBJ2-7; 9 positions agree with TRBD1. In germline, CDR1 is MNHEY, CDR2 SVGEGT. J lost 3 bases, V lost 8 bases, and 8 bases had no gene match. The CDR3 extends over 14 amino acids.

This clonotype appeared many times. The chain couples TRBV9 to TRBJ1-2, with a tentative D call TRBD1 (5 bases). The CDR3 sequence is 15 residues long. Germline V gene sequence: CDR1 SGDLS, CDR2 YYNGEE. Trimming removed 3 bases from V and 8 bases from J, with 20 bases in between. CDR3 protein: CASSEDPPGLSGYTF. The DNA for the CDR3 is TGTGCCAGCAGCGAGGACCCGCCGGGGCTTTCCGGCTACACCTTC.

This clonotype was detected only a few times. The rearrangement links TRBV7-8 to TRBJ2-2, with 13 bases matching TRBD2. The CDR3 contains 16 residues. In germline, CDR1 is SGHVS, CDR2 FQNEAQ. Trimming took 5 bases from V and 4 from J; bases not matched to a gene: 4. The CDR3 region has the DNA TGTGCCAGCAGCCGGAGACTAGCGGGGGGCACCGGGGAGCTGTTTTTT. Translated: CASSRRLAGGTGELFF. The full variable domain, rest sourced from reference TRBV7-8 and TRBJ2-2, is GAGVSQSPRYKVAKRGQDVALRCDPISGHVSLFWYQQALGQGPEFLTYFQNEAQLDKSGLPSDRFFAERPEGSVSTLKIQRTQQEDSAVYLCASSRRLAGGTGELFFGEGSRLTVL.